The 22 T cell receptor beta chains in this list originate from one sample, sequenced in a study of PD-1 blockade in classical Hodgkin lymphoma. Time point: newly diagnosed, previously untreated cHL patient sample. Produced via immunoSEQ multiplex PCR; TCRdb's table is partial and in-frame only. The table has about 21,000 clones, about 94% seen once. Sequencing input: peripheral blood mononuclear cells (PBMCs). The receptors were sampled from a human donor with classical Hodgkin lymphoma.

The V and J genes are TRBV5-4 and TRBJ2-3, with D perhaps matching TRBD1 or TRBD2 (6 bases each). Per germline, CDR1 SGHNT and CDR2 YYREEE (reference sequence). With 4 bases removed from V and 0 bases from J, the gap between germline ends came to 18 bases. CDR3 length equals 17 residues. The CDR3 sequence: CASSLGLGGPSTDTQYF. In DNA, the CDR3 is TGTGCCAGCAGCCTTGGGTTAGGGGGGCCGAGCACAGATACGCAGTATTTT.

CDR3 nucleotide sequence: TGCGCCAGCAGCCAGCCGGGGACTGGTTCACCCCTCCACTTT. It codes for CASSQPGTGSPLHF. The chain uses TRBV4-1 and TRBJ1-6, with D possibly TRBD1 on 5 matching bases. Germline CDR1 and CDR2: MGHRA and YSYEKL. This CDR3 comprises 14 residues. Deletions cut 3 bases from V and 9 bases from J, with 12 bases between.

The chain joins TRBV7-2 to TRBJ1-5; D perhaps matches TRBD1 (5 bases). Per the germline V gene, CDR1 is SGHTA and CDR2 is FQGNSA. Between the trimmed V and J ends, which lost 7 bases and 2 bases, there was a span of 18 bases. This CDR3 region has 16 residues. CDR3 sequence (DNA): TGTGCCAGCACGGCCAGGGAACCCTTCGGCAATCAGCCCCAGCATTTT. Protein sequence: CASTAREPFGNQPQHF.

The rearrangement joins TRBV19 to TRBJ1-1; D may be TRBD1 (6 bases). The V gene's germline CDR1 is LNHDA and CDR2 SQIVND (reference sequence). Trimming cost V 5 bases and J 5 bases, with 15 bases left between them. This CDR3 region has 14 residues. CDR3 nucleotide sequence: TGTGCCAGTAGTCTCTACTACAGGGAAACTGAAGCTTTCTTT. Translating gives CASSLYYRETEAFF.

For the CDR3, the DNA is TGCGCCAGCAGCCAAGATCTTGGGACAGGGCCGGGTCGGATAGCCAAAAACATTCAGTACTTC. It is translated as CASSQDLGTGPGRIAKNIQYF. The V gene is TRBV4-1, the J gene TRBJ2-4; TRBD1 matches 9 bases. V gave up 0 bases and J gave up 0 bases; unmatched junction bases: 15. Looked up from germline, CDR1 is MGHRA and CDR2 is YSYEKL. There are 21 residues in the CDR3.

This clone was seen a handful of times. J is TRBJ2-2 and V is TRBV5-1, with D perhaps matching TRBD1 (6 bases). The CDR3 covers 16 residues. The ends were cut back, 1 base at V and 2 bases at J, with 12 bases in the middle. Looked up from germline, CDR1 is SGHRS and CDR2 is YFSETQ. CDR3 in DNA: TGCGCCAGCAGCTTGACAGGGACACTAAACACCGGGGAGCTGTTTTTT. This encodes CASSLTGTLNTGELFF. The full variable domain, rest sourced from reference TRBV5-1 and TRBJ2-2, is KAGVTQTPRYLIKTRGQQVTLSCSPISGHRSVSWYQQTPGQGLQFLFEYFSETQRNKGNFPGRFSGRQFSNSRSEMNVSTLELGDSALYLCASSLTGTLNTGELFFGEGSRLTVL.

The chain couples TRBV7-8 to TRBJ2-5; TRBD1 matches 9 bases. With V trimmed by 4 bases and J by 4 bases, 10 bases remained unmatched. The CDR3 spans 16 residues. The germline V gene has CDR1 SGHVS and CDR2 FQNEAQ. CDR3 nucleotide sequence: TGTGCCAGCAGCTCGGGCGAGACAGGGGGAGGAGAGACCCAGTACTTC. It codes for CASSSGETGGGETQYF.

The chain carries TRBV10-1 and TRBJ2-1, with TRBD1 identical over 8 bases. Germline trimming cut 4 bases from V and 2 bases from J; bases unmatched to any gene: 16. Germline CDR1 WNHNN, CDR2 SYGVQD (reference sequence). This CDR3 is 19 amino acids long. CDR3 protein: CASSGNRGEAMGPYNEQFF. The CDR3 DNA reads TGCGCCAGCAGTGGGAACAGGGGGGAGGCTATGGGTCCCTACAATGAGCAGTTCTTC.

CDR3 nucleotide sequence: TGTGCCAGCAGCTGGTTAGCGGGGGGCAACACCGGGGAGCTGTTTTTT. It is translated as CASSWLAGGNTGELFF. The gene calls are TRBV7-9 and TRBJ2-2, with TRBD2 matching 10 bases. The V gene end was trimmed by 4 bases and the J gene end by 2 bases; junction bases not matched to a gene: 4. There are 16 residues in the CDR3. CDR1 SEHNR and CDR2 FQNEAQ come from the germline V gene (reference sequence).

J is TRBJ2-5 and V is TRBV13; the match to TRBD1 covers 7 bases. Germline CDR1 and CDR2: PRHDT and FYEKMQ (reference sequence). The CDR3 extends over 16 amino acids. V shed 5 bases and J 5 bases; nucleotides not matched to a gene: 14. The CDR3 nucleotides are TGTGCCAGCAGCAACTATTTGGGGACAGTTGAGGAGACCCAGTACTTC. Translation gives CASSNYLGTVEETQYF.

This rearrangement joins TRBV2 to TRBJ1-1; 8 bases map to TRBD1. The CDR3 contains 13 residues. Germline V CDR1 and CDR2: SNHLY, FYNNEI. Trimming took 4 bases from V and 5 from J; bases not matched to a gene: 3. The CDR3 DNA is TGTGCCAGCAGTGGTTACAGGGGGACTGAAGCTTTCTTT. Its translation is CASSGYRGTEAFF.

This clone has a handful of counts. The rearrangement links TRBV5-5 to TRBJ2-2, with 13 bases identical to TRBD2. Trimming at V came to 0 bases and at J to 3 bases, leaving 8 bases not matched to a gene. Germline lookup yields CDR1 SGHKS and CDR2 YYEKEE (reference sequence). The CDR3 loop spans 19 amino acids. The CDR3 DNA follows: TGTGCCAGCAGCTTGGCCAGGACTAGCGGGGGCAGGGACACCGGGGAGCTGTTTTTT. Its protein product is CASSLARTSGGRDTGELFF.

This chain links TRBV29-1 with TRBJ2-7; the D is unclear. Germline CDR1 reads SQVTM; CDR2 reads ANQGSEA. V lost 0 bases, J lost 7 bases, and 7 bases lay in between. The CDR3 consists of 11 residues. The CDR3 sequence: CSVEEGWEQYF. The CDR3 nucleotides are TGCAGCGTTGAAGAGGGCTGGGAGCAGTACTTC.

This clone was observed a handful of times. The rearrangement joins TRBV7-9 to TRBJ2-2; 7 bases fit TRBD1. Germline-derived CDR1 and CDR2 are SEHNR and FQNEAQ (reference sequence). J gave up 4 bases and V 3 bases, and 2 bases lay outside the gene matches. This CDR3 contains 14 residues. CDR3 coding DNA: TGTGCCAGCAGCTTGGGACAGATCACCGGGGAGCTGTTTTTT. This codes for CASSLGQITGELFF.

The chain's CDR3 is CASSAGTGPGEQYF. The CDR3, as DNA: TGTGCCAGCAGCGCTGGGACAGGGCCGGGCGAGCAGTACTTC. V is TRBV9 and J is TRBJ2-7; 9 nucleotides line up with TRBD1. J was trimmed by 6 bases and V by 3 bases; bases with no gene match: 7. CDR1 is SGDLS and CDR2 is YYNGEE in the germline V gene. The CDR3 extends over 14 amino acids.

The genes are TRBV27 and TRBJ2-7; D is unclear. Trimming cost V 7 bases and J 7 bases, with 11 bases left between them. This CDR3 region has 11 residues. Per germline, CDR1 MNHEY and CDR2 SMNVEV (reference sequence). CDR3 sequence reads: CASIPPNEQYF. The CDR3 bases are TGTGCCAGCATTCCTCCCAATGAGCAGTACTTC.

The CDR3 nucleotides read TGCAGCGTTGCACCCCGGTCGGGCAGGGTGTTCCAAGAGACCCAGTACTTC. As protein: CSVAPRSGRVFQETQYF. The V and J genes are TRBV29-1 and TRBJ2-5; D is perhaps TRBD1 (5 bases). This CDR3 comprises 17 residues. Deletions cut 4 bases from V and 1 base from J, with 22 bases between. Germline CDR1 SQVTM, CDR2 ANQGSEA. Full variable domain (remainder filled in from reference TRBV29-1 and TRBJ2-5): SAVISQKPSRDICQRGTSLTIQCQVDSQVTMMFWYRQQPGQSLTLIATANQGSEATYESGFVIDKFPISRPNLTFSTLTVSNMSPEDSSIYLCSVAPRSGRVFQETQYFGPGTRLLVL.

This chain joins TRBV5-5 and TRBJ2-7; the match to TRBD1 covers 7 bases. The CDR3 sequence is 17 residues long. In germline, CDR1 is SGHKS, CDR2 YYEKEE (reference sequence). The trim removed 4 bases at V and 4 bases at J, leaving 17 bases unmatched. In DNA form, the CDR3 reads TGTGCCAGCAGCCCCCGAGGGACCGGGACAGCTATTTACGAGCAGTACTTC. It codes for CASSPRGTGTAIYEQYF.

The CDR3 is CASLLRQGWETQYF. The CDR3 DNA reads as TGTGCCAGCCTCTTGCGTCAGGGTTGGGAGACCCAGTACTTC. The chain has TRBV28 and TRBJ2-5, with D maybe TRBD1 (5 bases). The ends were cut back, 8 bases at V and 5 bases at J, with 18 bases in the middle. Germline-derived CDR1 and CDR2 are MDHEN and SYDVKM. The CDR3 is made up of 14 amino acids. The entire variable domain, with the rest obtained from reference TRBV28 and TRBJ2-5, is as follows: DVKVTQSSRYLVKRTGEKVFLECVQDMDHENMFWYRQDPGLGLRLIYFSYDVKMKEKGDIPEGYSVSREKKERFSLILESASTNQTSMYLCASLLRQGWETQYFGPGTRLLVL.

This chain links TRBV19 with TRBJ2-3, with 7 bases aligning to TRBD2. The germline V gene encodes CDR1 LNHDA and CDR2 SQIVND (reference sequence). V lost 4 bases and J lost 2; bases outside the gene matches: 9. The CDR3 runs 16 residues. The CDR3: CASSTGRRETTDTQYF. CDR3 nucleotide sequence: TGTGCCAGTAGTACGGGGAGGCGGGAGACCACAGATACGCAGTATTTT.

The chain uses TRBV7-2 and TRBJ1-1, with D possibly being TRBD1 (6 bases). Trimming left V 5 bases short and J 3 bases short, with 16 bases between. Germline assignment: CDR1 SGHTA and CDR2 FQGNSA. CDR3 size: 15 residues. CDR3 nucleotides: TGTGCCAGCAGCCTACAGGGACATCGGGACACTGAAGCTTTCTTT. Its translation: CASSLQGHRDTEAFF.

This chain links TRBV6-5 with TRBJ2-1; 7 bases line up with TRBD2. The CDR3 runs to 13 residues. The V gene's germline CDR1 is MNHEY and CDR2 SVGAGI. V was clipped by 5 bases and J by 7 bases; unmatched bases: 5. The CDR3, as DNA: TGTGCCAGCAGTCGCGGCGGGGGAAATGAGCAGTTCTTC. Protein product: CASSRGGGNEQFF.